A single sample gave rise to the 3 T cell receptor beta chains below, sequenced in a study of T cells in Graves' hyperthyroidism and ophthalmopathy. Amplification yielded TCR beta CDR3 regions, with RNA transcripts as the source. The HTBI primer set served for first-round RT-PCR of the TCR CDR3. TCRdb re-derived calls from the multiplex PCR reads in MiXCR, one entry per CDR3 protein. The sample lists roughly 700,000 distinct CDR3 sequences, roughly 32% occurring once. Sequenced: blood. The receptors come from a woman in her 40s with Graves' hyperthyroidism.

The CDR3 DNA follows: TGTGCCACTCACGGATGGGGGCTAGCCGGGGAGCTGTTTTTT. Its protein product is CATHGWGLAGELFF. V is TRBV19 and J is TRBJ2-2, with D possibly being TRBD1 (6 bases). This CDR3 has 14 residues. Trimming stripped 10 bases from V and 6 bases from J, with 18 bases between. CDR1 and CDR2 from the germline V gene are LNHDA and SQIVND (reference sequence).

This clonotype was seen many times. The chain is built from TRBV2 and TRBJ1-1; perhaps TRBD1 as D (5 bases). Germline CDR1 is SNHLY and CDR2 is FYNNEI. V was pared by 4 bases and J by 11 bases, with 11 bases between. The CDR3 spans 11 residues. The CDR3 DNA follows: TGTGCCAGCAGTGCTAAGGGGAAGGCTTTCTTT. Translation: CASSAKGKAFF.

V usage is TRBV9 and J usage is TRBJ2-7; D unresolved. CDR3 length equals 14 residues. V lost 0 bases and J lost 6, with 13 bases in between. Germline lookup yields CDR1 SGDLS and CDR2 YYNGEE. CDR3 protein: CASSVGRVDSEQYF. DNA for the CDR3: TGTGCCAGCAGCGTAGGAAGAGTAGATAGCGAGCAGTACTTC.